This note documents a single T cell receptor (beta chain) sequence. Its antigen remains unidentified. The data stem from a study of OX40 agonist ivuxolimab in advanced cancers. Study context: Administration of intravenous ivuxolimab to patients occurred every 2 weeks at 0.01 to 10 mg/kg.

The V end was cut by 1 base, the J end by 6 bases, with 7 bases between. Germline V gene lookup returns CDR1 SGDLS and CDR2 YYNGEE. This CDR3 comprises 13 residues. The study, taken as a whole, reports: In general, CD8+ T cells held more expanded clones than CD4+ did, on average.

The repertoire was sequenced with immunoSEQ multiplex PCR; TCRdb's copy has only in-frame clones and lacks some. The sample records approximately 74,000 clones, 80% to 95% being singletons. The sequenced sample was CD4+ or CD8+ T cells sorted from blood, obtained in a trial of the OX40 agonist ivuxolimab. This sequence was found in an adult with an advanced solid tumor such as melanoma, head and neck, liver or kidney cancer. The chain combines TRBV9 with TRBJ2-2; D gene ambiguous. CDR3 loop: CASSVFAAGELFF. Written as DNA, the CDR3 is TGTGCCAGCAGCGTATTTGCGGCCGGGGAGCTGTTTTTT.